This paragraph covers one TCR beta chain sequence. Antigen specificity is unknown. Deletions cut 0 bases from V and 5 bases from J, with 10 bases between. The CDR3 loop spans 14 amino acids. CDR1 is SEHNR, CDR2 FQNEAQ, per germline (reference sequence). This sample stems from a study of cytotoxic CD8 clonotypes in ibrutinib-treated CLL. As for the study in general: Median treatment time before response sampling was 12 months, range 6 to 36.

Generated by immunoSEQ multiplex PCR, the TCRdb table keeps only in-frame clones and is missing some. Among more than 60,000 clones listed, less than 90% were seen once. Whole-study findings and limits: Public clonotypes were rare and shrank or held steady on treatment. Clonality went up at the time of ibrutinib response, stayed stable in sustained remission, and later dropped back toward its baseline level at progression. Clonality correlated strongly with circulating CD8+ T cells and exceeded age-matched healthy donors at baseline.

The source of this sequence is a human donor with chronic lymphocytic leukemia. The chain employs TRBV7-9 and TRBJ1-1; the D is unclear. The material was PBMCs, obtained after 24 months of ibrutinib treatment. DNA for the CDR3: TGTGCCAGCAGCTTAGCTTTGGCAGTAACTGAAGCTTTCTTT. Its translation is CASSLALAVTEAFF.